One sample yielded the 26 T cell receptor beta chains listed below, sequenced in a study of blood T cell repertoires in COVID-19. The assay was immunoSEQ multiplex PCR, and TCRdb's table has in-frame clones only and misses some. The table lists about 88,000 clones, about nine tenths of them singletons. Sequenced input: peripheral blood. These receptors came from a male donor with acute or convalescent COVID-19.

The chain couples TRBV4-2 to TRBJ2-7; no clear D. V shed 0 bases and J shed 3 bases, with 9 bases lying between them. The CDR3 is 14 residues long. Germline CDR1 LGHNA, CDR2 YNFKEQ. The CDR3 sequence is CASSQESGVYEQYF. The CDR3 DNA reads TGTGCCAGCAGCCAAGAGTCCGGAGTCTACGAGCAGTACTTC.

The chain combines TRBV18 with TRBJ2-5; D might be TRBD2 (5 bases). Germline V CDR1 and CDR2: KGHSH, LQKENI. The ends were cut back, 3 bases at V and 4 bases at J, with 15 bases in the middle. The CDR3 extends over 15 amino acids. The CDR3 nucleotides read TGTGCCAGCTCACCCCTCCCCGCAGGAGGAGAGACCCAGTACTTC. Translation gives CASSPLPAGGETQYF.

J is TRBJ1-1 and V is TRBV28, with TRBD1 matching 7 bases. V dropped 4 bases and J dropped 3; count of bases not matched to a gene: 8. Germline CDR1 and CDR2: MDHEN and SYDVKM. The length of the CDR3 is 15 residues. The CDR3 sequence: CASSSAGQTDTEAFF. The CDR3 coding sequence is TGTGCCAGCAGTTCGGCGGGACAGACGGACACTGAAGCTTTCTTT.

This chain uses TRBV5-6 with TRBJ2-3, with TRBD2 matching 12 bases. Germline loops: CDR1 SGHDT, CDR2 YYEEEE. With 5 bases clipped from V and 5 bases from J, the junction kept 9 bases outside the gene matches. The CDR3 has 16 amino acids. DNA for the CDR3: TGTGCCAGCAGTCGGAGGACTAGCGGGGAGTTAGATACGCAGTATTTT. Its protein product is CASSRRTSGELDTQYF.

The J gene is TRBJ1-3, the V gene TRBV3-1 (or the pseudogene TRBV3-2); D is uncertain. The V end was cut by 4 bases, the J end by 0 bases, with 10 bases between. CDR1 and CDR2 from the germline V gene are LGHDT and YNNKEL (reference sequence). The CDR3 loop spans 15 amino acids. The CDR3 DNA reads TGTGCCAGCAGCCCCCTTGGAGTCTCTGGAAACACCATATATTTT. Translation gives CASSPLGVSGNTIYF.

The rearrangement joins TRBV12-5 to TRBJ2-1; 7 positions agree with TRBD2. Germline V gene data show CDR1 as LGHNT and CDR2 as FRNRAP. J was trimmed by 7 bases and V by 11 bases; bases with no gene match: 11. The CDR3 runs to 13 residues. CDR3 sequence reads: CASTGTTLNEQFF. The CDR3 DNA sequence: TGTGCTTCCACCGGGACTACTTTAAATGAGCAGTTCTTC.

This sequence joins TRBV30 and TRBJ2-5, with a tentative D call TRBD2 (6 bases). CDR3 length equals 13 residues. Deletions cut 2 bases from V and 3 bases from J, with 10 bases between. In germline, CDR1 is GTSNPN, CDR2 SVGIG (reference sequence). The CDR3 DNA sequence: TGTGCCTGGAGTCTGGGACTGAAAGAGACCCAGTACTTC. It translates to CAWSLGLKETQYF.

The rearrangement links TRBV11-1 to TRBJ1-6; 9 bases map to TRBD1. With V trimmed by 5 bases and J by 10 bases, 3 bases remained unmatched. Germline-derived CDR1 and CDR2 are SGHAT and FQDESV (reference sequence). The CDR3 extends over 13 amino acids. This CDR3 is CASSRDRASPLHF. Written as DNA, the CDR3 is TGTGCCAGCAGCCGGGACAGGGCATCACCCCTCCACTTT.

Regarding this clone: The junction departs from the called germline gene at one end, perhaps through a read error. The chain employs TRBV6-2 or TRBV6-3 and TRBJ1-5; 8 bases are shared with TRBD1. Germline CDR1 MNHEY, CDR2 SVGEGT. The CDR3 is 12 amino acids. The CDR3 DNA follows: TGTGCCAGCAGTACTAGACAGGGGAGCTGGTATTTT. Translated: CASSTRQGSWYF.

The chain joins TRBV5-1 to TRBJ1-1; no definite D call. The length of the CDR3 is 15 residues. V was clipped by 0 bases and J by 2 bases, with 11 bases between them. Germline CDR1 SGHRS, CDR2 YFSETQ. The CDR3 DNA reads TGCGCCAGCAGCTTGGAGAAATTAGCCAACACTGAAGCTTTCTTT. This sequence encodes CASSLEKLANTEAFF. Looking up the rest from reference TRBV5-1 and TRBJ1-1 gives the full variable domain: KAGVTQTPRYLIKTRGQQVTLSCSPISGHRSVSWYQQTPGQGLQFLFEYFSETQRNKGNFPGRFSGRQFSNSRSEMNVSTLELGDSALYLCASSLEKLANTEAFFGQGTRLTVV.

The CDR3 sequence is CASSPRDRVINEQFF. The CDR3, as DNA: TGTGCCAGCTCACCGAGGGACAGGGTCATCAATGAGCAGTTCTTC. The genes are TRBV18 and TRBJ2-1, with TRBD1 matching 9 bases. V lost 3 bases to trimming and J lost 6 bases; unmatched junction nucleotides: 6. Germline V CDR1 and CDR2: KGHSH, LQKENI. The CDR3 contains 15 residues.

The chain couples TRBV6-1 to TRBJ1-4; D is uncertain. Germline values: CDR1 MNHNS, CDR2 SASEGT. Trimming left V 0 bases short and J 4 bases short, with 12 bases between. This CDR3 is 16 amino acids long. The CDR3 nucleotides read TGTGCCAGCAGTGAAGCGCCCCAGTTGGTTAATGAAAAACTGTTTTTT. It codes for CASSEAPQLVNEKLFF.

The chain uses TRBV7-3 and TRBJ2-3; 10 bases fit TRBD1. The CDR3 spans 16 residues. With V trimmed by 4 bases and J by 1 base, 5 bases remained unmatched. CDR1 is SGHTA and CDR2 is FQGTGA in the germline V gene. The DNA of the CDR3 is TGTGCCAGCAGCTGGTCGGGGACAGGGGGCACAGATACGCAGTATTTT. It is translated as CASSWSGTGGTDTQYF.

This chain uses TRBV6-5 with TRBJ1-1; no definite D call. CDR3 length: 15 amino acids. CDR1 MNHEY and CDR2 SVGAGI come from the germline V gene. Trimming pared 2 bases from V and 5 bases from J, leaving 15 bases between. CDR3 region: CASSYRGLERTEAFF. The CDR3 DNA is TGTGCCAGCAGTTACCGAGGGTTGGAGAGAACTGAAGCTTTCTTT.

The chain joins TRBV7-2 to TRBJ1-2; TRBD1 matches 10 bases. Germline CDR1 reads SGHTA; CDR2 reads FQGNSA. J gave up 6 bases and V 2 bases, and 3 bases lay outside the gene matches. This CDR3 is 14 amino acids long. In nucleotides, the CDR3 is TGTGCCAGCAGCTTACGGACAGGGGGAGATGGCTACACCTTC. Protein product: CASSLRTGGDGYTF.

The V gene is TRBV21-1, the J gene TRBJ2-1; TRBD2, the table's D call, lacks a check against the DNA. TRBV21-1 is a listed pseudogene. The CDR3 extends over 17 amino acids. CDR3 sequence reads: CASSKVGRSGGGNEQFF. DNA of the CDR3: TGTGCCAGCAGCAAAGTGGGTAGGAGCGGGGGGGGCAATGAGCAGTTCTTC.

This clone has only a few counts. This sample also contains other DNA sequences that code for the same CDR3. This chain connects TRBV19 to TRBJ1-5; D unclear. The CDR3 is 14 residues long. Trimming pared 1 base from V and 5 bases from J, leaving 9 bases between. Germline CDR1 and CDR2: LNHDA and SQIVND (reference sequence). As DNA, the CDR3 is TGTGCCAGTAGTATAGGACAAGTTTATCAGCCCCAGCATTTT. The encoded protein is CASSIGQVYQPQHF.

This rearrangement joins TRBV24-1 to TRBJ1-1, with 9 bases that match TRBD1. V was pared by 9 bases and J by 10 bases, with 5 bases of the junction left unmatched. Germline-derived CDR1 and CDR2 are KGHDR and SFDVKD. The CDR3 has 11 residues. The CDR3 spells CATSDRGVAFF. The CDR3 DNA reads as TGTGCCACCTCGGACAGGGGAGTAGCTTTCTTT.

This clone was observed a single time. The chain recombines TRBV3-1 (or the pseudogene TRBV3-2) with TRBJ2-3, with 11 nucleotides matching TRBD2. This CDR3 contains 17 residues. Germline V gene data show CDR1 as LGHDT and CDR2 as YNNKEL (reference sequence). V shed 3 bases, J shed 4 bases, and the junction held 9 bases outside the gene matches. CDR3 sequence (DNA): TGTGCCAGCAGCCAGCAACTAGCGGGGGAAAGGGCAGATACGCAGTATTTT. Amino acid sequence: CASSQQLAGERADTQYF.

The chain couples TRBV6-6 to TRBJ2-5; 11 nucleotides match TRBD2. The CDR3 length is 16 residues. Looked up from germline, CDR1 is MNHNY and CDR2 is SVGAGI (reference sequence). With V trimmed by 0 bases and J by 2 bases, 2 bases remained unmatched. CDR3 nucleotides: TGTGCCAGCAGTTACTCGGGACTAGCGGTACAAGAGACCCAGTACTTC. Translated: CASSYSGLAVQETQYF.

The chain recombines TRBV6-5 with TRBJ1-2, with 9 bases lining up with TRBD1. Trimming removed 5 bases from V and 6 bases from J; junction bases left unmatched: 7. This CDR3 region has 14 residues. The germline gives CDR1 MNHEY, CDR2 SVGAGI. The CDR3 is CASSRGQGGNGYTF. CDR3 coding DNA: TGTGCCAGCAGTAGGGGACAGGGCGGGAATGGCTACACCTTC.

This clone was observed a handful of times. This rearrangement joins TRBV6-5 to TRBJ1-4, with D unclear. This CDR3 has 11 amino acids. V gave up 6 bases and J gave up 4 bases, with 3 bases separating them. Germline CDR1 and CDR2: MNHEY and SVGAGI. In DNA form, the CDR3 reads TGTGCCAGCAGATATAATGAAAAACTGTTTTTT. It specifies CASRYNEKLFF.

The gene calls are TRBV29-1 and TRBJ2-7; 7 bases are shared with TRBD1. CDR3 length: 12 residues. CDR1 is SQVTM and CDR2 is ANQGSEA in the germline V gene. V gave up 6 bases and J gave up 4 bases; unmatched junction bases: 6. CDR3 in amino acids: CSVRTGAYEQYF. The CDR3 nucleotides are TGCAGCGTACGAACAGGGGCGTACGAGCAGTACTTC.

The chain joins TRBV3-1 (or the pseudogene TRBV3-2) to TRBJ2-7, with a possible D match to TRBD1 (5 bases). V was shortened by 0 bases and J by 0 bases, with 9 bases between the two germline ends. CDR1 is LGHDT, CDR2 YNNKEL, per germline (reference sequence). The CDR3 spans 15 residues. DNA for the CDR3: TGTGCCAGCAGCCAAGATCGAGGACACTCCTACGAGCAGTACTTC. Protein: CASSQDRGHSYEQYF.

This clone appeared once. V usage is TRBV3-1 (or the pseudogene TRBV3-2) and J usage is TRBJ1-2; 9 bases align to TRBD1. CDR3 length equals 16 residues. Unmatched junction bases numbered 13, after V lost 4 bases and J lost 7 bases. Germline-derived CDR1 and CDR2 are LGHDT and YNNKEL (reference sequence). CDR3 loop: CASSPDWGTGHRGYTF. CDR3 DNA sequence: TGTGCCAGCAGCCCTGATTGGGGGACAGGGCATCGTGGCTACACCTTC.

This clone is classed as medium-sized (0.01 to 0.1%). The genes are TRBV7-8 and TRBJ1-1; 7 nucleotides line up with TRBD1. Germline V gives CDR1 SGHVS, CDR2 FQNEAQ. Trimming took 1 base from V and 1 from J; bases not matched to a gene: 6. This CDR3 is 16 amino acids long. The CDR3 is CASSLGVRDRNTEAFF. The CDR3, as DNA: TGTGCCAGCAGCTTAGGGGTTCGGGACAGGAACACTGAAGCTTTCTTT. The variable domain in full, with the rest retrieved from reference TRBV7-8 and TRBJ1-1, is GAGVSQSPRYKVAKRGQDVALRCDPISGHVSLFWYQQALGQGPEFLTYFQNEAQLDKSGLPSDRFFAERPEGSVSTLKIQRTQQEDSAVYLCASSLGVRDRNTEAFFGQGTRLTVV.